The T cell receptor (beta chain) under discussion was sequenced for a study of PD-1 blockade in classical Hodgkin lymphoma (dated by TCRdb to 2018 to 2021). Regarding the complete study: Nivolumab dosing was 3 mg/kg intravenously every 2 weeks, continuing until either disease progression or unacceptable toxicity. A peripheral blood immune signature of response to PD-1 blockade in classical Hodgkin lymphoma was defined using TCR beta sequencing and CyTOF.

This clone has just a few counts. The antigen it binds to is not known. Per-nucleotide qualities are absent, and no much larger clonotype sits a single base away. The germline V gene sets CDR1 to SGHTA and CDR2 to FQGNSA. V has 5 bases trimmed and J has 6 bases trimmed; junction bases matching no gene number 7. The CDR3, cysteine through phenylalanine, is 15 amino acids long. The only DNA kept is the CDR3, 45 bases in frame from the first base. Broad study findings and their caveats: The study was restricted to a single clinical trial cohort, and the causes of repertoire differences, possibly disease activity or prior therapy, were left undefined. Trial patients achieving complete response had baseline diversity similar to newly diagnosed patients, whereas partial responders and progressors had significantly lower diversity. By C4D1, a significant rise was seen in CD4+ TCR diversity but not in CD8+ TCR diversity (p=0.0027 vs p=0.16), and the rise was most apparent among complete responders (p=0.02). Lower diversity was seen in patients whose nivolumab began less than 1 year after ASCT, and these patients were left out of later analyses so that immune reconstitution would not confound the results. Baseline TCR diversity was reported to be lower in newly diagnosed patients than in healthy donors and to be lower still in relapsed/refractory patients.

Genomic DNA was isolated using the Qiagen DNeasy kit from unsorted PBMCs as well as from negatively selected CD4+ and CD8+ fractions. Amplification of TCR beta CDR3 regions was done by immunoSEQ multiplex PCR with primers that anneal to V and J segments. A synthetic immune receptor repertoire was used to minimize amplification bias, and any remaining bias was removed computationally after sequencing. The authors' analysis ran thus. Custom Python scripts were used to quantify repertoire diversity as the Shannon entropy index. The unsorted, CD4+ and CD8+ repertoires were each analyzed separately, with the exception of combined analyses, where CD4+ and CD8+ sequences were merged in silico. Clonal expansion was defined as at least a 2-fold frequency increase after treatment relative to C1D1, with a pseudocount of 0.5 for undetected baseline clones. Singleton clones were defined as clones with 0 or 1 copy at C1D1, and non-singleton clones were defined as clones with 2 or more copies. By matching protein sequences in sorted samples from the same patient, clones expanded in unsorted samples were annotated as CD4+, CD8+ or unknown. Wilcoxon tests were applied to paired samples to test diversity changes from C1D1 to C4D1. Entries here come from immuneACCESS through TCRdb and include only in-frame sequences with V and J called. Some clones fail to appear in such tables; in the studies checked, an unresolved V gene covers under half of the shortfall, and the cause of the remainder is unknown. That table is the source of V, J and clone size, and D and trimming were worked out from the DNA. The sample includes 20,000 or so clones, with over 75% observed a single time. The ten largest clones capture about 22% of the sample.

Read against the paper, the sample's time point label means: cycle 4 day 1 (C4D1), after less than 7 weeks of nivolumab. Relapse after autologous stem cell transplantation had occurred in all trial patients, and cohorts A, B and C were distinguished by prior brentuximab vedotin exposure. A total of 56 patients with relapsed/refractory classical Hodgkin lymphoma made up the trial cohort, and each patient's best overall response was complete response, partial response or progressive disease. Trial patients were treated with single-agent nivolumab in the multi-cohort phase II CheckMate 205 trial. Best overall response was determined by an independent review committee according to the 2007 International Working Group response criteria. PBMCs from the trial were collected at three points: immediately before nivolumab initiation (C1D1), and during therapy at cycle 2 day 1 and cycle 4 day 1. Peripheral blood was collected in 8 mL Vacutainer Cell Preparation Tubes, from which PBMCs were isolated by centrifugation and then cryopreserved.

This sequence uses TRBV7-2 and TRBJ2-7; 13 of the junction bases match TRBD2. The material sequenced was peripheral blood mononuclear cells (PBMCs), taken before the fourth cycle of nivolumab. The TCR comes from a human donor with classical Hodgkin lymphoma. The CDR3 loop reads CASSMGLAGNSEQYF. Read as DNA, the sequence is TGTGCCAGCAGCATGGGACTAGCGGGAAACTCCGAGCAGTACTTC. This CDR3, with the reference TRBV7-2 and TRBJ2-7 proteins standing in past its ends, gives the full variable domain GAGVSQSPSNKVTEKGKDVELRCDPISGHTALYWYRQSLGQGLEFLIYFQGNSAPDKSGLPSDRFSAERTGGSVSTLTIQRTQQEDSAVYLCASSMGLAGNSEQYFGPGTRLTVT.